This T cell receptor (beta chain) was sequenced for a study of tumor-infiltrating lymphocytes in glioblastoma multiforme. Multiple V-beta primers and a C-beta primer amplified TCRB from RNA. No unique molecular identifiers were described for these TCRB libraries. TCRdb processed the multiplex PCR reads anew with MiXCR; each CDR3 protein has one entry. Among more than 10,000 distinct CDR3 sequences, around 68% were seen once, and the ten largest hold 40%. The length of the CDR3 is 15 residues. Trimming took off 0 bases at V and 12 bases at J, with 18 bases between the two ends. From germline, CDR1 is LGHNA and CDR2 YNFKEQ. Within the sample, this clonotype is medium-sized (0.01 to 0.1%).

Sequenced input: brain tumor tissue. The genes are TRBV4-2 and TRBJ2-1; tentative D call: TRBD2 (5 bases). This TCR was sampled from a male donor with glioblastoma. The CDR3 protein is CASSQDRVVAGGQFF. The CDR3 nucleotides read TGTGCCAGCAGCCAAGATCGGGTAGTGGCGGGTGGGCAGTTCTTC.